What follows are 8 T cell receptor beta chains derived from one specimen sequenced in a study of CD8 T cells in Susac syndrome. Random hexamers were used to reverse transcribe the RNA input (about 0.5 to 1 ug). TCRdb itself ran the immunoSEQ multiplex PCR reads through MiXCR, one entry per CDR3 protein. The sample shows around 190,000 distinct CDR3 sequences, 80% to 95% of them seen only once. Specimen: CD4+ T cells from PBMCs. Receptors were obtained from a human donor in good health.

The rearrangement uses TRBV20-1 and TRBJ1-2; 7 nucleotides align to TRBD1. The V segment lost 3 bases and the J segment 2 bases; nucleotides outside the gene matches: 15. This CDR3 comprises 17 residues. Germline CDR1 and CDR2: DFQATT and SNEGSKA (reference sequence). The CDR3 DNA follows: TGCAGTGCTAGCCTTCCGCTCAGGGGGGCTTACAACTATGGCTACACCTTC. It yields the protein CSASLPLRGAYNYGYTF.

This clonotype was observed a few times. This chain uses TRBV12-3 or TRBV12-4 with TRBJ2-6; D may correspond to TRBD1 or TRBD2 (6 bases each). This CDR3 contains 15 residues. Between the trimmed V and J ends, which lost 3 bases and 4 bases, there was a span of 10 bases. The CDR3: CASSLGGAGANVLTF. DNA for the CDR3: TGTGCCAGCAGTTTGGGGGGCGCCGGGGCCAACGTCCTGACTTTC.

The V call is TRBV5-1, the J call TRBJ2-1; 10 bases line up with TRBD1. V shed 3 bases and J 5 bases; nucleotides not matched to a gene: 5. This CDR3 comprises 15 residues. From germline, CDR1 is SGHRS and CDR2 YFSETQ. CDR3 sequence reads: CASSSSGTGDNEQFF. The CDR3 nucleotides read TGCGCCAGCAGCTCCTCCGGGACAGGGGACAATGAGCAGTTCTTC.

The genes are TRBV9 and TRBJ2-4; TRBD2 is a possible D gene (6 bases). V was cut by 2 bases and J by 6 bases, with 15 bases left in between. The CDR3 has 15 residues. Germline V gene data show CDR1 as SGDLS and CDR2 as YYNGEE. The CDR3 DNA reads as TGTGCCAGCAGCGTCCGGCCCACGGAGGGAAACATTCAGTACTTC. Encoded protein: CASSVRPTEGNIQYF.

This clonotype was counted a single time. The V call is TRBV7-2, the J call TRBJ2-1; 9 nucleotides line up with TRBD1. Germline loops: CDR1 SGHTA, CDR2 FQGNSA. The junction had 8 bases not matched to a gene; V was cut back by 5 bases and J by 6 bases. The CDR3 is 15 residues long. CDR3 DNA: TGTGCCAGCAGCCGGGAACAGGGGGCAAGCAATGAGCAGTTCTTC. It is translated as CASSREQGASNEQFF.

The chain uses TRBV30 and TRBJ2-1; D may match TRBD1 or TRBD2 (6 bases each). The CDR3 spans 15 residues. From germline, CDR1 is GTSNPN and CDR2 SVGIG (reference sequence). V dropped 6 bases and J dropped 0 bases, with 15 bases sitting between them. In DNA form, the CDR3 reads TGTGCCTGCTCGCGGGACACCAGCTCCTACAATGAGCAGTTCTTC. Amino acid sequence: CACSRDTSSYNEQFF.

The chain has TRBV20-1 and TRBJ2-7, with 10 positions matching TRBD1. This CDR3 has 14 residues. V lost 6 bases, J lost 6 bases, and 11 bases stayed unmatched. Per germline, CDR1 DFQATT and CDR2 SNEGSKA (reference sequence). DNA of the CDR3: TGCAGTGCCGGGCCCGGGACAGGGGTTGGCGAGCAGTACTTC. Translating it yields CSAGPGTGVGEQYF.

The rearrangement links TRBV27 to TRBJ1-5, with D perhaps matching TRBD1 (5 bases). The V and J ends lost 1 base and 9 bases respectively, with 13 bases between them. Germline-derived CDR1 and CDR2 are MNHEY and SMNVEV (reference sequence). The CDR3 loop spans 14 amino acids. Here the CDR3 reads CASSLYGTGRPQHF. In DNA, the CDR3 is TGTGCCAGCAGTTTATACGGGACCGGGAGGCCCCAGCATTTT.